One sample yielded the 26 T cell receptor beta chains listed below, sequenced in a study of metastatic and nonmetastatic thyroid tumors. Via MiXCR, TCRdb re-called the PCR reads. In the table there are roughly 25,000 clones, more than 20% of which are singletons. Every patient underwent thyroid surgery untreated. Sequencing was performed on tumor tissue. The receptors come from a male donor with papillary thyroid cancer or a benign thyroid nodule (not recorded which). Some clones in this sample may be carry-over from other donors' samples.

The sample holds one count of this clone. The V and J genes are TRBV11-3 and TRBJ2-5; TRBD2 aligns across 7 bases. Germline assignment: CDR1 SGHNT and CDR2 YENEEA. Trimming at V came to 0 bases and at J to 2 bases, leaving 3 bases not matched to a gene. CDR3 length: 15 residues. The CDR3 region is CASSLERERQETQYF. The CDR3 nucleotides are TGTGCCAGCAGCTTAGAGCGGGAGAGACAAGAGACCCAGTACTTC.

This clone appeared many times. An end of the junction does not agree with germline; a read error may underlie this. V is TRBV19 and J is TRBJ1-2, with 8 bases fitting TRBD1. The CDR3 has 15 residues. The V gene's germline CDR1 is LNHDA and CDR2 SQIVND (reference sequence). The DNA of the CDR3 is TGTGCCAGTATTATATCAAAGGACAGGGTACATGGCTACACCTTC. Translating it yields CASIISKDRVHGYTF. Based on the CDR3 plus reference TRBV19 and TRBJ1-2, the full variable domain is DGGITQSPKYLFRKEGQNVTLSCEQNLNHDAMYWYRQDPGQGLRLIYYSQIVNDFQKGDIAEGYSVSREKKESFPLTVTSAQKNPTAFYLCASIISKDRVHGYTFGSGTRLTVV.

The chain couples TRBV6-1 to TRBJ1-2; possible D gene TRBD1, 5 bases. The germline V and J ends were trimmed by 6 bases and 11 bases, with 16 bases remaining between them. This CDR3 contains 12 residues. Germline V gene sequence: CDR1 MNHNS, CDR2 SASEGT. The DNA of the CDR3 is TGTGCCAGCAGAGAAAGCGTCGGGGGATACACCTTC. Translated: CASRESVGGYTF.

This clone has a count of ten or more. The V gene is TRBV19, the J gene TRBJ1-1; D unresolved. Trimming cost V 1 base and J 1 base, with 4 bases left between them. The CDR3 is 13 amino acids. From germline, CDR1 is LNHDA and CDR2 SQIVND (reference sequence). CDR3 amino acids: CASSIGQNTEAFF. As DNA, the CDR3 is TGTGCCAGTAGTATAGGGCAGAACACTGAAGCTTTCTTT. The full variable domain, with the rest looked up from reference TRBV19 and TRBJ1-1, is DGGITQSPKYLFRKEGQNVTLSCEQNLNHDAMYWYRQDPGQGLRLIYYSQIVNDFQKGDIAEGYSVSREKKESFPLTVTSAQKNPTAFYLCASSIGQNTEAFFGQGTRLTVV.

The sample holds many counts of this clone. This chain connects TRBV6-1 to TRBJ1-1; D remains unclear. There are 13 residues in the CDR3. Trimming shortened V by 1 base and J by 2 bases, and 5 bases separated the two germline ends. Germline-derived CDR1 and CDR2 are MNHNS and SASEGT. The CDR3 sequence is CASSEGENTEAFF. The CDR3 bases are TGTGCCAGCAGTGAAGGAGAAAACACTGAAGCTTTCTTT.

This clone was seen at least ten times. This sequence joins TRBV25-1 and TRBJ1-6, with 8 bases aligning to TRBD1. Unmatched junction bases numbered 7, after V lost 2 bases and J lost 7 bases. Germline CDR1 is MGHDK and CDR2 is SYGVNS. CDR3 length equals 16 residues. The CDR3 region has the DNA TGTGCCAGCAGTGAAGCTCGTGGGACAGGAAATTCACCCCTCCACTTT. Protein: CASSEARGTGNSPLHF. Combining the CDR3 with reference TRBV25-1 and TRBJ1-6 gives the whole variable domain EADIYQTPRYLVIGTGKKITLECSQTMGHDKMYWYQQDPGMELHLIHYSYGVNSTEKGDLSSESTVSRIRTEHFPLTLESARPSHTSQYLCASSEARGTGNSPLHFGNGTRLTVT.

This clone was found once. A read error may account for a junction end that differs from germline. The chain combines TRBV5-1 with TRBJ2-1; TRBD2 might be the D (5 bases). Germline-derived CDR1 and CDR2 are SGHRS and YFSETQ. This CDR3 is 17 amino acids long. The CDR3 is CAISHPMCGFSYNEQFF. CDR3 nucleotides: TGCGCCATCAGCCATCCAATGTGCGGGTTCTCCTACAATGAGCAGTTCTTC.

This clone came up many times. The chain employs TRBV4-2 and TRBJ2-7, with 9 bases lining up with TRBD2. Germline loops: CDR1 LGHNA, CDR2 YNFKEQ. J gave up 5 bases and V 1 base, and 9 bases lay outside the gene matches. The CDR3 length is 16 residues. CDR3 in amino acids: CASSQGVAGVVNEQYF. Here the CDR3 DNA reads TGTGCCAGCAGCCAAGGGGTAGCGGGAGTAGTAAACGAGCAGTACTTC.

This clone was seen ten or more times. The V and J genes are TRBV20-1 and TRBJ2-3; TRBD2 aligns across 8 bases. V was clipped by 3 bases and J by 2 bases; unmatched bases: 10. The CDR3 contains 16 residues. The V gene's germline CDR1 is DFQATT and CDR2 SNEGSKA (reference sequence). CDR3 region: CSASGVREGITDTQYF. CDR3 DNA: TGCAGTGCTAGTGGGGTCCGGGAGGGTATCACAGATACGCAGTATTTT.

At least ten counts were recorded for this clone. This chain links TRBV4-3 with TRBJ1-6; TRBD1 might be the D (5 bases). CDR1 and CDR2 from the germline V gene are LGHNA and YSLEER. V lost 4 bases, J lost 10 bases, and 11 bases lay in between. CDR3 length: 13 amino acids. The DNA for the CDR3 is TGCGCCAGCAGCCGTGGAGGGGAATCACCCCTCCACTTT. It translates to CASSRGGESPLHF.

Of note for this clone: A read error may be the cause here, since a much bigger clone is one base away. This rearrangement joins TRBV5-4 to TRBJ2-3, with D possibly matching TRBD2 (6 bases). Germline values: CDR1 SGHNT, CDR2 YYREEE (reference sequence). This CDR3 comprises 16 residues. The CDR3 here is CASSLDGGISKDAQYF. In DNA form, the CDR3 reads TGTGCCAGCAGCTTGGATGGCGGGATCAGCAAAGATGCGCAGTACTTT.

The sample holds many counts of this clone. The rearrangement uses TRBV4-3 and TRBJ2-1; D ambiguous. CDR1 LGHNA and CDR2 YSLEER come from the germline V gene. This CDR3 region has 14 residues. Between the trimmed V and J ends, which lost 4 bases and 3 bases, there was a span of 10 bases. CDR3 sequence reads: CASSPGDYYNEQFF. In nucleotides, the CDR3 is TGCGCCAGCAGCCCAGGAGATTACTACAATGAGCAGTTCTTC.

A few counts support this clone. V usage is TRBV28 and J usage is TRBJ2-3, with 9 nucleotides matching TRBD1. The CDR3 is made up of 22 amino acids. The germline CDR1 and CDR2 sequences are MDHEN and SYDVKM. The V and J ends lost 3 bases and 2 bases, in that order; junction bases with no gene match: 24. CDR3 coding DNA: TGTGCCAGCAGTTTTATAAGCCCCTCCGGGACAGGGATCTTTTTACTCACAGATACGCAGTATTTT. This sequence encodes CASSFISPSGTGIFLLTDTQYF.

This rearrangement joins TRBV6-1 to TRBJ2-1, with 9 nucleotides matching TRBD2. The CDR3 is 14 residues long. Germline V lookup: CDR1 MNHNS, CDR2 SASEGT. DNA of the CDR3: TGTTCCTGCTCTAGCGGGAAGGACTACAATGAGCAGTTCTTC. Its protein product is CSCSSGKDYNEQFF.

There are many counts of this clone. A junction boundary mismatches the germline segment, possibly from a read error. The rearrangement joins TRBV7-7 to TRBJ2-7; 11 nucleotides line up with TRBD2. Per germline, CDR1 SSHAT and CDR2 FNYEAQ (reference sequence). This CDR3 has 15 residues. In nucleotides, the CDR3 is TGTGCTAGCAGCCCCGGGACTAGCGGCTCCTACGAGCAGTACTTC. This gives the protein CASSPGTSGSYEQYF.

The chain employs TRBV7-2 and TRBJ2-1; D is uncertain. V lost 3 bases, J lost 12 bases, and 12 bases lay in between. Looked up from germline, CDR1 is SGHTA and CDR2 is FQGNSA. There are 12 residues in the CDR3. The CDR3 loop reads CASSLSPRSQFF. The CDR3 region has the DNA TGTGCCAGCAGCTTGAGTCCCCGGTCGCAGTTCTTC.

With respect to this clone: This may be a read error: a much more frequent sequence differs by one nucleotide. The genes are TRBV29-1 and TRBJ2-7, with 9 bases matching TRBD1. With 6 bases clipped from V and 3 bases from J, the junction kept 6 bases outside the gene matches. The CDR3 has 13 residues. Germline V CDR1 and CDR2: SQVTM, ANQGSEA. The CDR3 loop reads CSVTGTGCYEQYF. CDR3 coding DNA: TGCAGCGTGACCGGGACAGGGTGCTACGAGCAGTACTTC.

In its sample, this clone was seen many times. The chain recombines TRBV6-4 with TRBJ2-3, with a tentative D call TRBD2 (6 bases). Deletions cut 6 bases from V and 0 bases from J, with 10 bases between. CDR3 length: 14 residues. The germline V gene has CDR1 MRHNA and CDR2 SNTAGT. The CDR3 is CASSVGTSTDTQYF. CDR3 nucleotides: TGTGCCAGCAGCGTCGGGACTAGCACAGATACGCAGTATTTT.

Regarding this clone: A junction end diverges from the germline sequence, so it may reflect a read error. The rearrangement links TRBV11-2 to TRBJ2-7; 14 bases fit TRBD2. CDR3 length equals 17 residues. The germline V gene has CDR1 SGHAT and CDR2 FQNNGV. The CDR3 nucleotides read TGTGCCAGCAGCCCAGGGATCGGGACTAGCGGGAGCTACCAGCAGTACTTC. Its protein is CASSPGIGTSGSYQQYF. The full variable domain, its missing parts supplied by reference TRBV11-2 and TRBJ2-7, is EAGVAQSPRYKIIEKRQSVAFWCNPISGHATLYWYQQILGQGPKLLIQFQNNGVVDDSQLPKDRFSAERLKGVDSTLKIQPAKLEDSAVYLCASSPGIGTSGSYQQYFGPGTRLTVT.

This clone was recorded a few times. A much more abundant neighbour one base away suggests this may be a read error. The chain links TRBV11-2 to TRBJ2-5; 16 bases line up with TRBD2. Germline trimming cut 3 bases from V and 7 bases from J; bases unmatched to any gene: 11. The germline gives CDR1 SGHAT, CDR2 FQNNGV. The CDR3 is 18 residues long. The CDR3 loop reads CASSFGTSGRARGGTQYF. DNA for the CDR3: TGTGCCAGCAGCTTTGGGACTAGCGGGAGGGCCCGTGGAGGGACCCAGTACTTC.

This clone was seen repeatedly, ten times or more. This chain uses TRBV5-1 with TRBJ2-2; D may be TRBD2 (5 bases). In germline, CDR1 is SGHRS, CDR2 YFSETQ. Trimming removed 7 bases at V and 6 bases at J, with 16 bases between. The CDR3 covers 14 residues. In DNA, the CDR3 is TGCGCCAGCGGTCGGGGAACGCTGTCCGGGGAGCTGTTTTTT. The encoded protein is CASGRGTLSGELFF. The whole variable domain, filled in from reference TRBV5-1 and TRBJ2-2, reads KAGVTQTPRYLIKTRGQQVTLSCSPISGHRSVSWYQQTPGQGLQFLFEYFSETQRNKGNFPGRFSGRQFSNSRSEMNVSTLELGDSALYLCASGRGTLSGELFFGEGSRLTVL.

In its sample, this clone was seen a few times. V gene TRBV27 combines with J gene TRBJ1-2; 7 bases are shared with TRBD1. Trimming cost V 5 bases and J 6 bases; bases outside gene matches: 9. The CDR3 loop spans 14 amino acids. Germline CDR1 MNHEY, CDR2 SMNVEV (reference sequence). This chain's CDR3 is CASSPIQGGNGYTF. The CDR3 DNA follows: TGTGCCAGCAGTCCGATCCAGGGGGGCAATGGCTACACCTTC.

The chain couples TRBV5-6 to TRBJ2-7; tentatively, D is TRBD1 (6 bases). Trimming left V 2 bases short and J 1 base short, with 13 bases between. The CDR3 is 15 residues long. Looked up from germline, CDR1 is SGHDT and CDR2 is YYEEEE. The CDR3 is CASSLPDRFSYEQYF. The CDR3 coding sequence is TGTGCCAGCAGCTTACCAGACAGGTTTTCCTACGAGCAGTACTTC.

This clone appeared many times. The gene calls are TRBV6-2 or TRBV6-3 and TRBJ1-5; TRBD1 matches at 7 bases. The germline gives CDR1 MNHEY, CDR2 SVGEGT. V gave up 10 bases and J gave up 2 bases; unmatched junction bases: 5. The CDR3 runs to 13 residues. The CDR3 protein is CATQGGRNQPQHF. In DNA form, the CDR3 reads TGTGCCACCCAGGGGGGGCGCAATCAGCCCCAGCATTTT.

This clone has a count of ten or more. The CDR3 DNA follows: TGTGCCAGCAGCTTAGCGGGAGGCAGGGGAAACTATGGCTACACCTTC. Protein product: CASSLAGGRGNYGYTF. V and J are TRBV7-2 and TRBJ1-2, with D perhaps matching TRBD1 (6 bases). Germline CDR1 is SGHTA and CDR2 is FQGNSA. This CDR3 contains 16 residues. The V end lost 0 bases, the J end lost 2 bases, and 13 bases lay between the germline ends. The full variable domain, in which reference TRBV7-2 and TRBJ1-2 provide the parts outside the CDR3, is GAGVSQSPSNKVTEKGKDVELRCDPISGHTALYWYRQSLGQGLEFLIYFQGNSAPDKSGLPSDRFSAERTGGSVSTLTIQRTQQEDSAVYLCASSLAGGRGNYGYTFGSGTRLTVV.

Note on this clone: A read error may produce the germline difference seen at one junction end. V usage is TRBV28 and J usage is TRBJ2-7; the match to TRBD2 covers 11 bases. Germline V lookup: CDR1 MDHEN, CDR2 SYDVKM. The CDR3 extends over 17 amino acids. The CDR3 loop reads CASSPFILAGGYYEKYF. The CDR3 coding sequence is TGTGCCAGCAGCCCCTTCATCCTAGCGGGAGGATACTACGAGAAGTACTTC.